The 32 T cell receptor beta chains listed next were all sequenced from one sample in a study of OX40 agonist ivuxolimab in advanced cancers. Only in-frame clones appear in the TCRdb table, and some are missing; sequencing was by immunoSEQ multiplex PCR. The table includes about 72,000 clones, 75% to 90% detected once. The material sequenced was CD4+ or CD8+ T cells sorted from blood, taken in a trial of the OX40 agonist ivuxolimab. The source is an adult with an advanced solid tumor such as melanoma, head and neck, liver or kidney cancer.

The genes are TRBV2 and TRBJ2-7; TRBD1 agrees at 12 bases. V shed 4 bases and J 9 bases; nucleotides not matched to a gene: 4. The V gene's germline CDR1 is SNHLY and CDR2 FYNNEI. The CDR3 is 13 amino acids. In nucleotides, the CDR3 is TGTGCCAGCAGTGGAGGGACAGGGGGCGTGCAGTACTTC. Its translation is CASSGGTGGVQYF.

V and J are TRBV18 and TRBJ1-2; D possibly corresponds to TRBD1 (5 bases). The V end was cut by 2 bases, the J end by 0 bases, with 10 bases between. CDR1 and CDR2 (germline): KGHSH, LQKENI. The CDR3 runs to 15 residues. CDR3: CASSPTGRPNYGYTF. Written as DNA, the CDR3 is TGTGCCAGCTCACCAACGGGGCGACCTAACTATGGCTACACCTTC. Full variable domain (remainder filled in from reference TRBV18 and TRBJ1-2): NAGVMQNPRHLVRRRGQEARLRCSPMKGHSHVYWYRQLPEEGLKFMVYLQKENIIDESGMPKERFSAEFPKEGPSILRIQQVVRGDSAAYFCASSPTGRPNYGYTFGSGTRLTVV.

The chain combines TRBV19 with TRBJ2-7, with D maybe TRBD2 (5 bases). The CDR3 loop spans 14 amino acids. Germline V gene sequence: CDR1 LNHDA, CDR2 SQIVND (reference sequence). The V end was cut by 3 bases, the J end by 7 bases, with 16 bases between. CDR3: CASSILSGSGEQYF. The DNA for the CDR3 is TGTGCCAGTAGTATTTTGAGTGGGTCGGGGGAGCAGTACTTC.

The gene calls are TRBV28 and TRBJ2-7; perhaps TRBD1 as D (6 bases). Germline CDR1 MDHEN, CDR2 SYDVKM. V was shortened by 7 bases and J by 6 bases, with 10 bases between the two germline ends. This CDR3 spans 11 amino acids. CDR3 nucleotide sequence: TGTGCCAGCAAGGACAGCGGCGAGCAGTACTTC. It is translated as CASKDSGEQYF.

This sequence joins TRBV7-2 and TRBJ2-7, with 7 bases identical to TRBD2. V dropped 5 bases and J dropped 2; count of bases not matched to a gene: 6. CDR1 is SGHTA, CDR2 FQGNSA, per germline. The CDR3 runs 14 residues. The CDR3 sequence: CASSRSSGPYEQYF. Here the CDR3 DNA reads TGTGCCAGCAGCAGGTCTAGCGGTCCCTACGAGCAGTACTTC.

The genes are TRBV28 and TRBJ2-2; 9 bases agree with TRBD2. Trimming at V came to 0 bases and at J to 5 bases, leaving 4 bases not matched to a gene. The CDR3 covers 16 residues. Germline lookup yields CDR1 MDHEN and CDR2 SYDVKM. The CDR3, as DNA: TGTGCCAGCAGTTTATGGCTAGCGGGAAAGACCGGGGAGCTGTTTTTT. Its protein is CASSLWLAGKTGELFF.

J is TRBJ1-5 and V is TRBV5-1; D gene uncertain. This CDR3 contains 15 residues. The germline V gene encodes CDR1 SGHRS and CDR2 YFSETQ. V was pared by 4 bases and J by 0 bases, with 11 bases between. CDR3 sequence (DNA): TGCGCCAGCAGCCCGGACGGTTATAGCAATCAGCCCCAGCATTTT. This translates into CASSPDGYSNQPQHF. Filled out from reference TRBV5-1 and TRBJ1-5, the complete variable domain reads KAGVTQTPRYLIKTRGQQVTLSCSPISGHRSVSWYQQTPGQGLQFLFEYFSETQRNKGNFPGRFSGRQFSNSRSEMNVSTLELGDSALYLCASSPDGYSNQPQHFGDGTRLSIL.

The V call is TRBV5-8, the J call TRBJ1-1, with 10 nucleotides matching TRBD1. This CDR3 has 20 amino acids. The V and J ends lost 0 bases and 5 bases, in that order; junction bases with no gene match: 19. From germline, CDR1 is SGHTS and CDR2 YDEGEE. The CDR3 spells CASSLVLGGASTGGLTEAFF. CDR3 coding DNA: TGTGCCAGCAGCTTGGTGCTTGGGGGTGCGTCGACAGGGGGCTTGACTGAAGCTTTCTTT.

The chain's CDR3 is CASSVGMGRNTEAFF. In DNA form, the CDR3 reads TGTGCCAGCAGCGTAGGGATGGGGAGGAACACTGAAGCTTTCTTT. The J gene is TRBJ1-1, the V gene TRBV9; D unresolved. Germline V lookup: CDR1 SGDLS, CDR2 YYNGEE. The CDR3 extends over 15 amino acids. Trimming left V 0 bases short and J 1 base short, with 10 bases between. Using reference TRBV9 and TRBJ1-1 for the parts outside the CDR3, the full variable domain is DSGVTQTPKHLITATGQRVTLRCSPRSGDLSVYWYQQSLDQGLQFLIQYYNGEERAKGNILERFSAQQFPDLHSELNLSSLELGDSALYFCASSVGMGRNTEAFFGQGTRLTVV.

The chain is built from TRBV18 and TRBJ1-2; D perhaps matches TRBD1 (6 bases). With 3 bases removed from V and 3 bases from J, the gap between germline ends came to 14 bases. The CDR3 consists of 15 residues. Germline V lookup: CDR1 KGHSH, CDR2 LQKENI. The CDR3 coding sequence is TGTGCCAGCTCACCGCGTCAGGGGATCGACTATGGCTACACCTTC. The encoded protein is CASSPRQGIDYGYTF.

The J gene is TRBJ2-3, the V gene TRBV21-1. TRBV21-1 is a pseudogene locus. This CDR3 has 16 residues. The CDR3 nucleotides read TGTGCCAGCAGCAAAGCGAGCCGGTGGGGCACAGATACGCAGTATTTT. Its protein is CASSKASRWGTDTQYF.

The chain joins TRBV6-5 to TRBJ1-5; no clear D gene. The CDR3 has 16 amino acids. Trimming pared 0 bases from V and 0 bases from J, leaving 9 bases between. Germline V gene sequence: CDR1 MNHEY, CDR2 SVGAGI. CDR3 amino acids: CASSYSMEYSNQPQHF. The CDR3 nucleotides read TGTGCCAGCAGTTACTCGATGGAGTATAGCAATCAGCCCCAGCATTTT.

The chain uses TRBV5-1 and TRBJ2-5; 16 bases agree with TRBD2. CDR1 and CDR2 from the germline V gene are SGHRS and YFSETQ. Losses at the gene ends were 4 bases for V and 5 bases for J; bases not matched to a gene: 20. This CDR3 has 21 residues. The CDR3 coding sequence is TGCGCCAGCAGCCCCGGCCTGTCCGGGACTAGCGGGGGGGCCGCGGGGGAGACCCAGTACTTC. It is translated as CASSPGLSGTSGGAAGETQYF.

The chain recombines TRBV28 with TRBJ2-1; D gene ambiguous. With 6 bases removed from V and 0 bases from J, the gap between germline ends came to 6 bases. The CDR3 sequence is 13 residues long. The V gene's germline CDR1 is MDHEN and CDR2 SYDVKM. As DNA, the CDR3 is TGTGCCAGCAGCGTAGACTCCTACAATGAGCAGTTCTTC. Amino acids: CASSVDSYNEQFF.

The chain uses TRBV5-1 and TRBJ2-4; the match to TRBD2 covers 9 bases. This CDR3 has 15 amino acids. CDR1 and CDR2 from the germline V gene are SGHRS and YFSETQ. V shed 1 base, J shed 8 bases, and the junction held 7 bases outside the gene matches. The CDR3: CASSLQGLAGDIQYF. CDR3 bases: TGCGCCAGCAGCTTGCAGGGACTAGCTGGGGACATTCAGTACTTC.

V gene TRBV9 combines with J gene TRBJ2-3; D unresolved. Germline V gene data show CDR1 as SGDLS and CDR2 as YYNGEE. The CDR3 covers 13 residues. V was cut by 0 bases and J by 2 bases, with 4 bases left in between. The CDR3: CASSVADTDTQYF. In DNA form, the CDR3 reads TGTGCCAGCAGCGTAGCTGACACAGATACGCAGTATTTT.

The chain recombines TRBV5-5 with TRBJ1-1, with a tentative D call TRBD1 (5 bases). Germline V gene lookup returns CDR1 SGHKS and CDR2 YYEKEE (reference sequence). CDR3 length equals 15 residues. V was trimmed by 0 bases and J by 10 bases, leaving 19 bases between them. The CDR3 is CASSLVAGSFVGAFF. Here the CDR3 DNA reads TGTGCCAGCAGCTTGGTCGCAGGGTCCTTCGTTGGAGCTTTCTTT. Using reference TRBV5-5 and TRBJ1-1 for the parts outside the CDR3, the full variable domain is DAGVTQSPTHLIKTRGQQVTLRCSPISGHKSVSWYQQVLGQGPQFIFQYYEKEERGRGNFPDRFSARQFPNYSSELNVNALLLGDSALYLCASSLVAGSFVGAFFGQGTRLTVV.

The rearrangement uses TRBV7-9 and TRBJ2-7; D is unclear. From germline, CDR1 is SEHNR and CDR2 FQNEAQ (reference sequence). The CDR3 sequence is 11 residues long. The V gene lost 8 bases and the J gene lost 4 bases, with 9 bases spanning the gap. The DNA of the CDR3 is TGTGCCAGCCCTAATCCATACGAGCAGTACTTC. This codes for CASPNPYEQYF.

The chain recombines TRBV23-1 with TRBJ1-6; a possible D gene is TRBD1 (6 bases). TRBV23-1 is an open reading frame, and its role is uncertain. This CDR3 contains 20 residues. V shed 4 bases and J shed 0 bases, with 22 bases lying between them. CDR3 sequence: CASSRHRVTVESSYNSPLHF. CDR3 nucleotides: TGCGCCAGCAGTCGCCACAGGGTGACGGTCGAGAGCTCCTATAATTCACCCCTCCACTTT.

The V call is TRBV29-1, the J call TRBJ2-5, with 8 bases fitting TRBD1. Germline V gene lookup returns CDR1 SQVTM and CDR2 ANQGSEA. With 6 bases clipped from V and 4 bases from J, the junction kept 4 bases outside the gene matches. The length of the CDR3 is 12 residues. CDR3 sequence (DNA): TGCAGCGTCGGACAGGGACGAGAGACCCAGTACTTC. Residues: CSVGQGRETQYF.

V gene TRBV7-2 combines with J gene TRBJ2-5; D not resolved. Germline V lookup: CDR1 SGHTA, CDR2 FQGNSA. V lost 0 bases and J lost 5, with 7 bases in between. This CDR3 spans 13 amino acids. The CDR3 region is CASSLAGSETQYF. The CDR3, as DNA: TGTGCCAGCAGCTTAGCAGGTTCGGAGACCCAGTACTTC. Full variable domain (rest looked up from reference TRBV7-2 and TRBJ2-5): GAGVSQSPSNKVTEKGKDVELRCDPISGHTALYWYRQSLGQGLEFLIYFQGNSAPDKSGLPSDRFSAERTGGSVSTLTIQRTQQEDSAVYLCASSLAGSETQYFGPGTRLLVL.

This chain joins TRBV18 and TRBJ2-5; 9 bases line up with TRBD1. The CDR3 runs to 17 residues. V trimming: 4 bases; J trimming: 4 bases; junction bases outside the gene matches: 13. Germline V gene data show CDR1 as KGHSH and CDR2 as LQKENI. In nucleotides, the CDR3 is TGTGCCAGCTCACTAGTCCCGGGACAGGGTTTTGGAGAGACCCAGTACTTC. Amino acid sequence: CASSLVPGQGFGETQYF.

Within the sample, this clone is medium-sized. This chain uses TRBV9 with TRBJ1-2; D gene unclear. Germline V gene lookup returns CDR1 SGDLS and CDR2 YYNGEE. The CDR3 has 12 amino acids. Deletions cut 1 base from V and 7 bases from J, with 8 bases between. DNA of the CDR3: TGTGCCAGCAGCGTATACGGTAGTGGCTACACCTTC. Protein product: CASSVYGSGYTF.

V and J are TRBV6-1 and TRBJ2-1; 10 positions match TRBD1. Germline CDR1 and CDR2: MNHNS and SASEGT. CDR3 length: 14 amino acids. The junction had 4 bases not matched to a gene; V was cut back by 4 bases and J by 7 bases. In DNA, the CDR3 is TGTGCCAGCAGTGGGGACAGGGGTAGGAATGAGCAGTTCTTC. This encodes CASSGDRGRNEQFF.

The rearrangement uses TRBV5-6 and TRBJ2-3, with D unresolved. CDR3 length: 14 residues. V shed 4 bases and J shed 2 bases, with 11 bases lying between them. Germline V gene lookup returns CDR1 SGHDT and CDR2 YYEEEE. The CDR3 nucleotides are TGTGCCAGCAGCCTAGGACCACTCACAGATACGCAGTATTTT. Protein product: CASSLGPLTDTQYF.

Written as DNA, the CDR3 is TGTGCCAGCAGTTTTCGGACCGGGGAGCTGTTTTTT. It translates to CASSFRTGELFF. The V and J genes are TRBV27 and TRBJ2-2; the D is unclear. The CDR3 extends over 12 amino acids. V lost 3 bases and J lost 5, with 4 bases in between. The V gene's germline CDR1 is MNHEY and CDR2 SMNVEV (reference sequence).

This chain uses TRBV5-1 with TRBJ2-1; no definite D call. The germline V gene has CDR1 SGHRS and CDR2 YFSETQ. V was pared by 0 bases and J by 4 bases, with 5 bases between. This CDR3 is 13 amino acids long. The DNA of the CDR3 is TGCGCCAGCAGCTTGGGGATTTACAATGAGCAGTTCTTC. This gives the protein CASSLGIYNEQFF.

The rearrangement uses TRBV7-2 and TRBJ2-7, with 10 bases aligning to TRBD2. The CDR3 is 13 amino acids. V shed 7 bases, J shed 5 bases, and the junction held 5 bases outside the gene matches. Germline assignment: CDR1 SGHTA and CDR2 FQGNSA. CDR3 DNA: TGTGCCAGCAACGTAGCGGGAGGAAACGAGCAGTACTTC. Amino acid sequence: CASNVAGGNEQYF.

The chain links TRBV27 to TRBJ1-5, with unresolved D. The germline V and J ends were trimmed by 7 bases and 0 bases, with 16 bases remaining between them. Per germline, CDR1 MNHEY and CDR2 SMNVEV (reference sequence). The length of the CDR3 is 16 residues. CDR3 sequence reads: CASKFSAVNSNQPQHF. As DNA, the CDR3 is TGTGCCAGCAAGTTTTCGGCGGTAAATAGCAATCAGCCCCAGCATTTT.

Written as DNA, the CDR3 is TGTGCCAGCAGTGAAGCGGCTTGGGACAGGGACGCCTACGAGCAGTACTTC. Residues: CASSEAAWDRDAYEQYF. This sequence joins TRBV6-1 and TRBJ2-7; 9 bases are a match to TRBD1. V was pared by 0 bases and J by 2 bases, with 8 bases of the junction left unmatched. Germline V lookup: CDR1 MNHNS, CDR2 SASEGT. The CDR3 consists of 17 residues.

The gene calls are TRBV29-1 and TRBJ2-5; TRBD2 aligns across 8 bases. Germline V gene data show CDR1 as SQVTM and CDR2 as ANQGSEA. Trimming took 6 bases from V and 0 from J; bases not matched to a gene: 0. The CDR3 has 12 amino acids. CDR3 loop: CSVTSDQETQYF. The CDR3 nucleotides read TGCAGCGTGACTAGCGACCAAGAGACCCAGTACTTC.

The rearrangement links TRBV29-1 to TRBJ2-5; 10 bases are shared with TRBD1. This CDR3 contains 14 residues. J gave up 4 bases and V 5 bases, and 7 bases lay outside the gene matches. Germline V gives CDR1 SQVTM, CDR2 ANQGSEA. The CDR3: CSVRTGGVAETQYF. Here the CDR3 DNA reads TGCAGCGTTAGGACAGGGGGAGTAGCAGAGACCCAGTACTTC.